These 16 T cell receptor beta chains were sequenced from one sample in a study of cytomegalovirus exposure and HLA in healthy donors. Use of 60 Vbeta and 13 Jbeta primers characterized the PCR. TCRdb's copy holds only in-frame clones and misses some; the assay was immunoSEQ multiplex PCR. The sample contains around 91,000 clones, around 60% of which appear only once. The sequencing input was PBMCs. The receptors here all came from a man aged 55 to 70 in good health and CMV-seronegative.

V usage is TRBV12-5 and J usage is TRBJ2-7; D gene ambiguous. CDR1 LGHNT and CDR2 FRNRAP come from the germline V gene. This CDR3 contains 13 residues. Deletions cut 2 bases from V and 2 bases from J, with 7 bases between. CDR3 residues: CASGLTNTYEQYF. CDR3 DNA: TGTGCTAGTGGTTTGACAAATACCTACGAGCAGTACTTC.

The V and J genes are TRBV9 and TRBJ2-7; 13 bases fit TRBD2. V gave up 4 bases and J gave up 2 bases; unmatched junction bases: 6. The CDR3 has 16 amino acids. Germline-derived CDR1 and CDR2 are SGDLS and YYNGEE. The CDR3 nucleotides are TGTGCCAGCAGCCTTACCGGGACTAGCGGGACCTACGAGCAGTACTTC. This encodes CASSLTGTSGTYEQYF. Drawing the rest from reference TRBV9 and TRBJ2-7, the complete variable domain is DSGVTQTPKHLITATGQRVTLRCSPRSGDLSVYWYQQSLDQGLQFLIQYYNGEERAKGNILERFSAQQFPDLHSELNLSSLELGDSALYFCASSLTGTSGTYEQYFGPGTRLTVT.

The chain has TRBV11-2 and TRBJ1-3; no firm D call. CDR1 and CDR2 (germline): SGHAT, FQNNGV. Trimming stripped 5 bases from V and 0 bases from J, with 8 bases between. The CDR3 has 14 amino acids. The CDR3, as DNA: TGTGCCAGCAGCATCCAGCGCTCTGGAAACACCATATATTTT. Residues: CASSIQRSGNTIYF.

The chain employs TRBV5-6 and TRBJ2-7; weak D call: TRBD1 (6 bases). Germline CDR1 SGHDT, CDR2 YYEEEE. V dropped 2 bases and J dropped 2 bases, with 11 bases sitting between them. The CDR3 has 14 amino acids. The DNA for the CDR3 is TGTGCCAGCAGCTTTTCAGGGGTTCCCTACGAGCAGTACTTC. It yields the protein CASSFSGVPYEQYF. Based on the CDR3 plus reference TRBV5-6 and TRBJ2-7, the full variable domain is DAGVTQSPTHLIKTRGQQVTLRCSPKSGHDTVSWYQQALGQGPQFIFQYYEEEERQRGNFPDRFSGHQFPNYSSELNVNALLLGDSALYLCASSFSGVPYEQYFGPGTRLTVT.

Only a few counts were recorded for this clone. This chain uses TRBV7-2 with TRBJ1-2; 7 bases align to TRBD1. The junction had 9 bases not matched to a gene; V was cut back by 1 base and J by 4 bases. The CDR3 extends over 16 amino acids. Per the germline V gene, CDR1 is SGHTA and CDR2 is FQGNSA. CDR3: CASSLDGTGAGYGYTF. CDR3 bases: TGTGCCAGCAGCTTAGATGGTACAGGGGCGGGCTATGGCTACACCTTC.

This chain connects TRBV7-2 to TRBJ1-3; D uncertain. Between the trimmed V and J ends, which lost 5 bases and 0 bases, there was a span of 14 bases. The germline V gene encodes CDR1 SGHTA and CDR2 FQGNSA. This CDR3 has 16 residues. DNA of the CDR3: TGTGCCAGCAGCCTCGCCAGGCCGAGCTCTGGAAACACCATATATTTT. As protein: CASSLARPSSGNTIYF.

The V and J genes are TRBV7-3 and TRBJ2-3; 7 bases fit TRBD1. CDR1 SGHTA and CDR2 FQGTGA come from the germline V gene. The V segment lost 6 bases and the J segment 4 bases; nucleotides outside the gene matches: 10. The CDR3 runs to 15 residues. CDR3 nucleotide sequence: TGTGCCAGCAGTCCTGACAGGGCTGTCGCAGATACGCAGTATTTT. This encodes CASSPDRAVADTQYF.

The chain joins TRBV9 to TRBJ2-5, with 7 bases matching TRBD2. TRBJ2-7 explains the end of the DNA better; the J call may be wrong. The CDR3 is made up of 14 amino acids. Germline CDR1 is SGDLS and CDR2 is YYNGEE. This CDR3 is CASRLEREDYEQYF. CDR3 DNA sequence: TGTGCCAGCCGCTTGGAGCGGGAAGACTACGAGCAGTACTTC.

The chain recombines TRBV11-3 with TRBJ2-7, with D possibly matching TRBD2 (5 bases). The CDR3 length is 18 residues. The ends were cut back, 2 bases at V and 5 bases at J, with 25 bases in the middle. Germline-derived CDR1 and CDR2 are SGHNT and YENEEA. CDR3 DNA sequence: TGTGCCAGCAGCTTATATGGGCCCTGGGCCACTAGTCCCCACGAGCAGTACTTC. Its translation: CASSLYGPWATSPHEQYF.

V is TRBV28 and J is TRBJ1-2, with a possible D match to TRBD1 (6 bases). V lost 3 bases, J lost 8 bases, and 7 bases lay in between. The V gene's germline CDR1 is MDHEN and CDR2 SYDVKM. There are 11 residues in the CDR3. DNA of the CDR3: TGTGCCAGCAGTTTGAGGGGGGGCTACACCTTC. Translated, it gives CASSLRGGYTF.

This chain connects TRBV7-2 to TRBJ2-1; weak D call: TRBD1 (6 bases). CDR3 length equals 14 residues. Germline V lookup: CDR1 SGHTA, CDR2 FQGNSA. Trimming shortened V by 2 bases and J by 4 bases, and 9 bases separated the two germline ends. The CDR3 nucleotides are TGTGCCAGCAGCTTATACAGGGAATACAATGAGCAGTTCTTC. Translated: CASSLYREYNEQFF.

CDR3 bases: TGTGCCAGCAGTGAAGAACTATACTACGAGCAGTACTTC. It encodes CASSEELYYEQYF. The chain combines TRBV6-1 with TRBJ2-7; D is undetermined. The V end lost 1 base, the J end lost 3 bases, and 7 bases lay between the germline ends. The length of the CDR3 is 13 residues. Looked up from germline, CDR1 is MNHNS and CDR2 is SASEGT.

The rearrangement links TRBV5-5 to TRBJ1-5; 8 bases match TRBD1. There are 16 residues in the CDR3. Germline-derived CDR1 and CDR2 are SGHKS and YYEKEE (reference sequence). With V trimmed by 4 bases and J by 7 bases, 13 bases remained unmatched. In DNA form, the CDR3 reads TGTGCCAGCAGCCTCACGGACAGGGTGAGTGGCCAGCCCCAGCATTTT. This sequence encodes CASSLTDRVSGQPQHF.

The V call is TRBV29-1, the J call TRBJ1-1; no clear D. CDR3 length: 10 amino acids. V lost 6 bases to trimming and J lost 7 bases, with 9 bases between them. Germline CDR1 and CDR2: SQVTM and ANQGSEA. Here the CDR3 reads CSVDIDEAFF. The CDR3 region has the DNA TGCAGCGTAGACATTGATGAAGCTTTCTTT.

The V call is TRBV15, the J call TRBJ1-2; the D gene is possibly TRBD1 (5 bases). Germline assignment: CDR1 LNHNV and CDR2 YYDKDF (reference sequence). V shed 1 base and J shed 3 bases, with 12 bases lying between them. The CDR3 loop spans 15 amino acids. The DNA of the CDR3 is TGTGCCACCAGCAGAGGGTCCGGGACTGACTATGGCTACACCTTC. This gives the protein CATSRGSGTDYGYTF.

The J gene is TRBJ2-7, the V gene TRBV27; D unclear. The V gene's germline CDR1 is MNHEY and CDR2 SMNVEV (reference sequence). V lost 6 bases, J lost 0 bases, and 12 bases lay in between. CDR3 length equals 14 residues. CDR3 sequence reads: CASRSPLSSYEQYF. The CDR3, as DNA: TGTGCCAGCAGATCCCCTTTGAGCTCCTACGAGCAGTACTTC.